The 11 T cell receptor beta chains reported below all come from one sample, sequenced in a study of response to subunit inactivated influenza vaccine. TCRdb recomputed calls from the RT-PCR reads with MiXCR, one row per CDR3 protein. The sample records some 600,000 distinct CDR3 sequences, around 15% being singletons. Sample: PBMCs from blood, taken around two weeks before vaccination. The receptors originated from a man in his forties or fifties who received an inactivated influenza vaccine.

The chain has TRBV5-1 and TRBJ1-1, with 7 positions matching TRBD1. The CDR3 is 15 amino acids. With V trimmed by 4 bases and J by 4 bases, 10 bases remained unmatched. Germline assignment: CDR1 SGHRS and CDR2 YFSETQ. CDR3 region: CASSPRTGTVTEAFF. In DNA form, the CDR3 reads TGCGCCAGCAGCCCAAGGACAGGTACCGTCACTGAAGCTTTCTTT. Filled out from reference TRBV5-1 and TRBJ1-1, the complete variable domain reads KAGVTQTPRYLIKTRGQQVTLSCSPISGHRSVSWYQQTPGQGLQFLFEYFSETQRNKGNFPGRFSGRQFSNSRSEMNVSTLELGDSALYLCASSPRTGTVTEAFFGQGTRLTVV.

In this sample, this clonotype turned up many times. This rearrangement joins TRBV10-3 to TRBJ2-5; D not certain. This CDR3 comprises 14 residues. The V end was cut by 0 bases, the J end by 10 bases, with 15 bases between. In germline, CDR1 is ENHRY, CDR2 SYGVKD. The CDR3 spells CAISESFWAKVQYF. The CDR3 DNA follows: TGTGCCATCAGTGAGTCGTTTTGGGCAAAAGTCCAGTACTTC.

The rearrangement links TRBV10-3 to TRBJ2-1, with TRBD2 matching 13 bases. The germline V gene has CDR1 ENHRY and CDR2 SYGVKD. V was clipped by 0 bases and J by 7 bases; unmatched bases: 6. The CDR3 spans 17 residues. This CDR3 is CAISESRTSGSENEQFF. In nucleotides, the CDR3 is TGTGCCATCAGTGAGTCCCGGACTAGCGGGAGTGAAAATGAGCAGTTCTTC.

This clonotype was observed once. This chain links TRBV7-8 with TRBJ2-7; D is uncertain. Trimming stripped 2 bases from V and 0 bases from J, with 11 bases between. Germline values: CDR1 SGHVS, CDR2 FQNEAQ. The CDR3 is 15 amino acids. The CDR3 region has the DNA TGTGCCAGCAGCTTATCCGCCACGATCTCCTACGAGCAGTACTTC. Protein sequence: CASSLSATISYEQYF. The variable domain in full, completed from reference TRBV7-8 and TRBJ2-7, reads GAGVSQSPRYKVAKRGQDVALRCDPISGHVSLFWYQQALGQGPEFLTYFQNEAQLDKSGLPSDRFFAERPEGSVSTLKIQRTQQEDSAVYLCASSLSATISYEQYFGPGTRLTVT.

There are a few counts of this clonotype. The V call is TRBV11-2, the J call TRBJ2-3; 8 bases are a match to TRBD2. The CDR3 is 16 amino acids. Unmatched junction bases numbered 6, after V lost 2 bases and J lost 2 bases. Looked up from germline, CDR1 is SGHAT and CDR2 is FQNNGV. CDR3 coding DNA: TGTGCCAGCAGCTTATATGGCGGGGGGCCCACAGATACGCAGTATTTT. It specifies CASSLYGGGPTDTQYF.

In the case of this clonotype: The junction and the germline gene differ at one end; a read error may be behind it. J is TRBJ2-3 and V is TRBV14; TRBD1 matches 9 bases. Germline CDR1 is SGHDN and CDR2 is FVKESK. CDR3 length equals 16 residues. CDR3 coding DNA: TGTGCCAGCAGCCCCCTTGACAGGGGGATCGCAGATACGCATTATTTT. This gives the protein CASSPLDRGIADTHYF.

This clonotype was recorded a few times. The V call is TRBV3-1, the J call TRBJ1-1; no firm D call. The germline CDR1 and CDR2 sequences are LGHDT and YNNKEL (reference sequence). The CDR3 totals 12 residues. The ends were cut back, 8 bases at V and 2 bases at J, with 9 bases in the middle. The CDR3 sequence is CASGEGNTEAFF. Here the CDR3 DNA reads TGTGCCAGCGGCGAGGGCAACACTGAAGCTTTCTTT.

V gene TRBV28 combines with J gene TRBJ1-3; maybe TRBD1 (5 bases). V was clipped by 8 bases and J by 0 bases, with 8 bases between them. The germline gives CDR1 MDHEN, CDR2 SYDVKM. The CDR3 has 13 amino acids. The chain's CDR3 is CASHTGSGNTIYF. In DNA, the CDR3 is TGTGCCAGCCACACAGGCTCTGGAAACACCATATATTTT.

The V call is TRBV20-1, the J call TRBJ2-7; TRBD2 matches 13 bases. The CDR3 runs to 13 residues. Unmatched junction bases numbered 5, after V lost 5 bases and J lost 7 bases. CDR1 DFQATT and CDR2 SNEGSKA come from the germline V gene (reference sequence). The CDR3: CSALGLAGWEQYF. The CDR3 region has the DNA TGCAGTGCTCTGGGACTAGCGGGGTGGGAGCAGTACTTC.

This clonotype was seen ten or more times. The rearrangement uses TRBV29-1 and TRBJ2-7; D is unclear. V lost 5 bases to trimming and J lost 1 base, with 12 bases between them. The CDR3 runs 13 residues. The germline gives CDR1 SQVTM, CDR2 ANQGSEA. This chain's CDR3 is CSVWTPRSYEQYF. CDR3 in DNA: TGCAGCGTTTGGACCCCGCGTTCCTACGAGCAGTACTTC.

The chain joins TRBV6-2 or TRBV6-3 to TRBJ2-7; 8 bases are a match to TRBD2. V lost 2 bases, J lost 3 bases, and 6 bases stayed unmatched. CDR3 length: 15 amino acids. The germline CDR1 and CDR2 sequences are MNHEY and SVGEGT. In DNA form, the CDR3 reads TGTGCCAGCAGTTACCCCGGGACTAGTGGCTACGAGCAGTACTTC. Translated, it gives CASSYPGTSGYEQYF.